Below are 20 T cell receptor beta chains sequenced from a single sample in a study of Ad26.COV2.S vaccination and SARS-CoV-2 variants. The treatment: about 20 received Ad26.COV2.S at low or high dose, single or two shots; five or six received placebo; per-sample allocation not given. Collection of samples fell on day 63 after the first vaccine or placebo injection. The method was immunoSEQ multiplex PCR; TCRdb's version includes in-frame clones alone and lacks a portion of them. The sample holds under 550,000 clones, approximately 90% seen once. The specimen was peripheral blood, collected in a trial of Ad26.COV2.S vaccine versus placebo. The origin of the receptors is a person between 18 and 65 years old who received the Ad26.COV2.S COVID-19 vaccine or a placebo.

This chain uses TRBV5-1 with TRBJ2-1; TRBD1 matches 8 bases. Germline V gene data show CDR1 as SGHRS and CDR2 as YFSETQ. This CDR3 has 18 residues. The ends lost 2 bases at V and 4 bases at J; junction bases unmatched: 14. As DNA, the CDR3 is TGCGCCAGCAGCTTTCTTAGGACCCCGGGACAGGAGTACAATGAGCAGTTCTTC. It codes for CASSFLRTPGQEYNEQFF.

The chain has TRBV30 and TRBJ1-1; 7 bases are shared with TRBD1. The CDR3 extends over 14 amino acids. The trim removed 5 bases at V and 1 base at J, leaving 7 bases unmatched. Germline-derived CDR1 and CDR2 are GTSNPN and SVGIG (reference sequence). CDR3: CAWDAQGRNTEAFF. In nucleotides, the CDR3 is TGTGCCTGGGACGCACAGGGGAGGAACACTGAAGCTTTCTTT.

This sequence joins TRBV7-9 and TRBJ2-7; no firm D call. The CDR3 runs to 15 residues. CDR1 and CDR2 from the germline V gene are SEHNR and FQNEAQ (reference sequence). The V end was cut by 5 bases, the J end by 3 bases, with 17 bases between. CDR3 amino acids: CASSPRYPSGYEQYF. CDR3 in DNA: TGTGCCAGCAGCCCCCGATATCCTTCGGGCTACGAGCAGTACTTC.

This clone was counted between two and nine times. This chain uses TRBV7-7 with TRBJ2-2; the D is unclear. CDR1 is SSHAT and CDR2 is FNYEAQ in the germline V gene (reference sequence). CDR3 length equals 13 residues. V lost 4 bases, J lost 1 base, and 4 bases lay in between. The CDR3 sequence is CASSSGNTGELFF. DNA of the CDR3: TGTGCCAGCAGCTCGGGGAACACCGGGGAGCTGTTTTTT.

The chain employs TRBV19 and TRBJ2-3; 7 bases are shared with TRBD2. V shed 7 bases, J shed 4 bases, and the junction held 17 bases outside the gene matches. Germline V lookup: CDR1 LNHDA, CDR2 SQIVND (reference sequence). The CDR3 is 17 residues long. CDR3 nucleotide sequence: TGTGCCAGTACTCCCTCTGGGGGGAGGGGCGGGTCAGATACGCAGTATTTT. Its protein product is CASTPSGGRGGSDTQYF. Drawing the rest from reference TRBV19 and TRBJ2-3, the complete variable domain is DGGITQSPKYLFRKEGQNVTLSCEQNLNHDAMYWYRQDPGQGLRLIYYSQIVNDFQKGDIAEGYSVSREKKESFPLTVTSAQKNPTAFYLCASTPSGGRGGSDTQYFGPGTRLTVL.

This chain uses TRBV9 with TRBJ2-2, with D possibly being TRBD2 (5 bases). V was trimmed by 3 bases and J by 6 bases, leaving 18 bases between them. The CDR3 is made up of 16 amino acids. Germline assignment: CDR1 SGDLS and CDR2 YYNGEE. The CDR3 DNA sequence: TGTGCCAGCAGCGCGCTATACGAAACAGCGGCCGGGGAGCTGTTTTTT. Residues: CASSALYETAAGELFF.

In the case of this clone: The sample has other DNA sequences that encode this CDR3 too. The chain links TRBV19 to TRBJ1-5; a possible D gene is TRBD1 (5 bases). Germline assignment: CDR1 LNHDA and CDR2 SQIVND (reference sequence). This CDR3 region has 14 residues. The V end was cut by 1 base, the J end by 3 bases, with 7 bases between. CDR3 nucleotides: TGTGCCAGTAGTATAGGGGGGAACAATCAGCCCCAGCATTTT. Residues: CASSIGGNNQPQHF.

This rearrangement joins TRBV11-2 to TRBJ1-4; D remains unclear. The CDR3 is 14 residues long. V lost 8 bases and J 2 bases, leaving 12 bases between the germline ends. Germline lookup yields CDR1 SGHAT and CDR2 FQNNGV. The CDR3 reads CASRYGLTNEKLFF. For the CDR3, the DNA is TGTGCCAGCCGCTACGGGTTGACTAATGAAAAACTGTTTTTT.

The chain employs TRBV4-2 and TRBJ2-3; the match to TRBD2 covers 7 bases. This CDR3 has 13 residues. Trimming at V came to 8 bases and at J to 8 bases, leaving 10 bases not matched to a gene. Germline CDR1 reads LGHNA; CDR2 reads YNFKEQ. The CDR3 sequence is CASRDYLKGTQYF. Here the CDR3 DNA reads TGTGCCAGCCGGGACTACCTGAAGGGTACGCAGTATTTT.

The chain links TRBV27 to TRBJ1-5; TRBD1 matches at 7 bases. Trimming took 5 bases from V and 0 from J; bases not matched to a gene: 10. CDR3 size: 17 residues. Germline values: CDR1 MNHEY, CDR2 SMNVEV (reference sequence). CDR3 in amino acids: CASSPRRDSYSNQPQHF. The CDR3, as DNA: TGTGCCAGCAGTCCTCGCCGGGACAGTTATAGCAATCAGCCCCAGCATTTT.

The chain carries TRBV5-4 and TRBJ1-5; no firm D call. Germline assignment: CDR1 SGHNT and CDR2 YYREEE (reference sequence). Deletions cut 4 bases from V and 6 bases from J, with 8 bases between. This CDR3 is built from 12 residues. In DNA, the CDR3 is TGTGCCAGCAGCCTCGACGCTCAGCCCCAGCATTTT. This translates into CASSLDAQPQHF.

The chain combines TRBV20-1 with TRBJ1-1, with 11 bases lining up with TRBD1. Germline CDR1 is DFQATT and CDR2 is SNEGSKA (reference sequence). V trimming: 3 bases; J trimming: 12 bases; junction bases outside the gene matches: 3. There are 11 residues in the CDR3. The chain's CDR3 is CSASGTGGTFF. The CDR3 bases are TGCAGTGCTAGTGGGACAGGGGGAACTTTCTTT.

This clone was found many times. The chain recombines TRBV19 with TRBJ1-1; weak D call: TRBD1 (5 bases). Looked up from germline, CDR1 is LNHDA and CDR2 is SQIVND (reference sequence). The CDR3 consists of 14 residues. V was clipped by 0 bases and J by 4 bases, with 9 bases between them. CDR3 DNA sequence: TGTGCCAGTAGTATAGAAGGGGTGATCACTGAAGCTTTCTTT. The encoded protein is CASSIEGVITEAFF.

CDR3 region: CASSLWAAGELFF. Here the CDR3 DNA reads TGTGCCAGCAGCTTATGGGCAGCCGGGGAGCTGTTTTTT. This chain links TRBV7-8 with TRBJ2-2; no reliable D call. V lost 2 bases and J 6 bases, leaving 7 bases between the germline ends. In germline, CDR1 is SGHVS, CDR2 FQNEAQ. This CDR3 is 13 amino acids long.

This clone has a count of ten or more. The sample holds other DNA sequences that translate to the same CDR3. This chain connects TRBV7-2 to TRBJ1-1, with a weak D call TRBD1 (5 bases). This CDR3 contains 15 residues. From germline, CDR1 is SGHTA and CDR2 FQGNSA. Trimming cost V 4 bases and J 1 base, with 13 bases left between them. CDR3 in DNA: TGTGCCAGCAGCTCCCTCCTGGGGCCGAACACTGAAGCTTTCTTT. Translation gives CASSSLLGPNTEAFF.

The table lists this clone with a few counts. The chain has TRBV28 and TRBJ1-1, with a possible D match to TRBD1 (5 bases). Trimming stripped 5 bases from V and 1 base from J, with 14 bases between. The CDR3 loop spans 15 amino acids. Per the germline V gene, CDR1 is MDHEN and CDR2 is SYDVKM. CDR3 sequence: CASSAPGQGNTEAFF. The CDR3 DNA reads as TGTGCCAGCAGTGCCCCGGGGCAGGGGAACACTGAAGCTTTCTTT.

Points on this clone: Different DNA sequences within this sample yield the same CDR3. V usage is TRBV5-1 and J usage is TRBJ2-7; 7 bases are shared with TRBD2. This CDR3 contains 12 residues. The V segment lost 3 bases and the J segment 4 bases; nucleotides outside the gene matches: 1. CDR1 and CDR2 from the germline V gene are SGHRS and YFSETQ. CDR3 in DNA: TGCGCCAGCAGCTGGGAGGGGTACGAGCAGTACTTC. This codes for CASSWEGYEQYF.

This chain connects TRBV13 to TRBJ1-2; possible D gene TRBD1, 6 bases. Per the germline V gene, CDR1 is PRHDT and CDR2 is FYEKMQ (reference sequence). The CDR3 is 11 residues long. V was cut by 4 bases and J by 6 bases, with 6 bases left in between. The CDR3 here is CASSSGDGYTF. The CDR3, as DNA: TGTGCCAGCAGCTCAGGGGATGGCTACACCTTC.

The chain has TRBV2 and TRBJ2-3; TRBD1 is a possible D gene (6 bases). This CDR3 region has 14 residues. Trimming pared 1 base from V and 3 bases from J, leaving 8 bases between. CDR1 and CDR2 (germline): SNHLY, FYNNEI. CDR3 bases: TGTGCCAGCAGTGAAGGGACAGCAACAGATACGCAGTATTTT. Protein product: CASSEGTATDTQYF.

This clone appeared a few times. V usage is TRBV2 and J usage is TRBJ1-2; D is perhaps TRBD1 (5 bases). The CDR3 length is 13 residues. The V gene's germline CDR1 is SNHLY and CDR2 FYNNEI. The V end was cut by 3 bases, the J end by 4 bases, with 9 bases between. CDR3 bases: TGTGCCAGCAGTGATGACAGTTCCTATGGCTACACCTTC. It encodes CASSDDSSYGYTF.